Described below is a single T cell receptor beta chain sequence and its context. As yet, its antigen is unknown. Germline lookup yields CDR1 SGHTA and CDR2 FQGNSA. V shed 4 bases, J shed 3 bases, and the junction held 0 bases outside the gene matches. CDR3 size: 13 residues. The protocol was immunoSEQ multiplex PCR, while the TCRdb copy is restricted to in-frame clones and leaves out a portion. The sample shows 150,000 to 200,000 clones, 84% of them seen only once. The data were obtained in a study of cytomegalovirus exposure and HLA in healthy donors. Background on the study: A later analysis reported the same platform for the 90 to 150 validation repertoires and the 666 first-cohort repertoires. Study-wide results and limits: Researchers counted 164 TCR beta chains as cytomegalovirus-associated. Confirmation was obtained in vitro that a few CMV-associated chains are specific for CMV antigens.

The TCR comes from a man between 18 and 29 years old in good health and CMV-seropositive. The chain links TRBV7-2 to TRBJ2-7, with 10 bases fitting TRBD2. Sample: PBMCs. The CDR3 is CASSWTSGYEQYF. CDR3 sequence (DNA): TGTGCCAGCAGCTGGACTAGCGGCTACGAGCAGTACTTC.